These T cell receptor beta chains were read from a single sample in a study of CD8+ T cells in alopecia areata. The repertoire was sequenced with immunoSEQ multiplex PCR; TCRdb's copy has only in-frame clones and lacks some. Counted here are 95,000 to 120,000 clones, around 54% occurring once; the ten biggest clones make up 3% to 4%. The sample consisted of CD4+ T cells sorted from blood, taken at week 24, from a patient treated with tofacitinib. The receptors were gathered from a human donor with alopecia areata. Both conserved end residues are part of each CDR3. D genes are given only for firm matches. Not every row has a clone size; where given, it reads once, few, many or a size class.

d_call j_call v_call cdr3_length clone_size cdr3_aa cdr3_nt
TRBD1 TRBJ1-6 TRBV6-5 14 once CASSSADRAGPLHF TGTGCCAGCAGTTCCGCGGACAGGGCCGGGCCCCTCCACTTT
. TRBJ2-7 TRBV5-1 14 . CASSLAGSPHEQYF TGCGCCAGCAGCTTGGCCGGAAGTCCCCACGAGCAGTACTTC
TRBD2 TRBJ2-3 TRBV30 20 few CAWSPIVTSGRHANTDTQYF TGTGCCTGGAGTCCTATCGTGACTAGCGGTAGACATGCTAACACAGATACGCAGTATTTT
. TRBJ2-3 TRBV13 12 . CASSLVPDTQYF TGTGCCAGCAGCTTAGTTCCAGATACGCAGTATTTT
TRBD1 TRBJ1-6 TRBV18 14 once CASSHGQVGSPLHF TGTGCCAGCTCGCACGGACAGGTCGGATCACCCCTCCACTTT
. TRBJ2-3 TRBV10-3 14 many CAIKGAFSTDTQYF TGTGCCATCAAAGGGGCCTTTAGCACAGATACGCAGTATTTT
. TRBJ2-2 TRBV7-9 13 few CASSFYYTGELFF TGTGCCAGCAGCTTCTACTACACCGGGGAGCTGTTTTTT
TRBD2 TRBJ2-3 TRBV4-1 15 . CASSSGGHGTDTQYF TGCGCCAGCTCGTCGGGGGGGCACGGCACAGATACGCAGTATTTT
TRBD2 TRBJ2-1 TRBV6-5 15 . CASSILAGGFHEQFF TGTGCCAGCAGTATACTAGCGGGGGGGTTCCATGAGCAGTTCTTC
TRBD1 TRBJ1-2 TRBV2 12 . CASRGQDWGYTF TGTGCCAGCAGGGGACAGGATTGGGGCTACACCTTC
. TRBJ2-1 TRBV2 15 . CASSEARTSNHEQFF TGTGCCAGCAGTGAAGCTAGGACCTCTAACCATGAGCAGTTCTTC
. TRBJ1-2 TRBV5-4 13 . CASSLFAAYGYTF TGTGCCAGCAGCTTGTTTGCAGCCTATGGCTACACCTTC
. TRBJ2-5 TRBV30 12 . CAGRDSKETQYF TGTGCCGGACGGGACTCGAAAGAGACCCAGTACTTC
. TRBJ2-7 TRBV11-2 14 once CASSQVPKVYEQYF TGTGCCAGCAGCCAAGTCCCAAAAGTATACGAGCAGTACTTC
. TRBJ1-1 TRBV13 13 . CASSPRRASEAFF TGTGCCAGCAGCCCCCGAAGGGCTTCTGAAGCTTTCTTT